This TCR beta chain emerged from a study of shared clonotypes between healthy human individuals. Study context: Each donor's CD4 naive and CD4 memory cells filled three plates apiece, CD8 naive two, and CD8 memory one. Study outcomes and limitations: It was the non-shared clonotypes that had lower generation probabilities than clonotypes shared by all four donors. Donor scarcity curtailed the genetic and exposure-history diversity represented herein.

Comments on this clone: Antigen: not known.

The CDR3 runs 13 residues. Trimming removed 6 bases from V and 6 bases from J, with 14 bases in between. Germline assignment: CDR1 MNHEY and CDR2 SVGAGI. Each donor was a Caucasian adult residing in Nashville, Tennessee. Clones were sequenced by immunoSEQ multiplex PCR, and TCRdb holds only the in-frame ones, with some missing. Altogether over 850,000 clones are present, more than 75% being singletons, with the ten largest covering 0.5% to 0.65%. The sequencing sample was made of memory CD4+ T cells from PBMCs. Subset here: CD45RA-negative fraction. This sequence was found in a man aged 18-30 years in good health. Some clones in this sample may be carry-over from other donors' samples. This chain connects TRBV6-5 to TRBJ1-1; D may be TRBD1 (5 bases). The CDR3 loop reads CASRPPGVPEAFF. In DNA, the CDR3 is TGTGCCAGCAGGCCCCCGGGGGTCCCTGAAGCTTTCTTT.